The source of this T cell receptor (beta chain) is a study of cytomegalovirus exposure and HLA in healthy donors (TCRdb year 2017). With respect to the entire study: In an earlier analysis of approximately 500 of the donors, around 300 Gb of sequence data and 95 million to 130 million unique TCR beta sequences from about 179 million T cells were reported. An early release that covered several hundred HLA-typed donors contained approximately 290 gigabases of sequencing data and about 93 million unique TCR sequences. Of the 350 to 450 genotyped donors, 81% fell in the genetic ancestry cluster associated with self-reported Caucasian donors. The study aimed to test whether cataloging public T cell receptors could reveal signatures of past pathogen exposure. The study profiled the T cell repertoires of approximately 700 subjects by immunosequencing and related them to cytomegalovirus serostatus. Besides the first cohort of under 700 subjects, a separate validation cohort made up of roughly 130 different subjects was used. To predict cytomegalovirus infection status, the study combined high-throughput TCR immunosequencing, statistical association of individual TCRs with disease status, and machine learning. In a later analysis, previously published TCR beta repertoires from 666 donors were re-analyzed and high-resolution HLA genotyping was added so that TCR occurrence patterns could be studied. The later analysis used no new phenotypic data to find candidate immune exposures, relying instead on TCR beta sequences and their occurrence across donors. In an earlier analysis of 500 to 650 of the donors, high-throughput TCR beta sequencing was used to judge whether each TCR beta V gene segment behaved as functional or pseudogenic. Donor age, sex, ethnicity and CMV serostatus were collected together with the repertoire data. A later genetic analysis took genome-wide SNP genotypes for about 55% of the 666 donors and used that subset as a discovery cohort. Every repertoire in the discovery cohort had been generated on one and the same sequencing platform. HLA typing covered class I and class II loci at four-digit resolution. Typing coverage differed by locus: A, B, C, DRB1 and DQB1 were typed in about 620-640 donors, DQA1 in about 500, DPA1 in over 600, and DPB1 in just under 480. Four or five DR-DQ haplotypes were treated as single units for association and clustering because of strong linkage in the cohort. Across approximately 400 genotyped donors of the cohort, an average of roughly 230,000 unique TCR beta nucleotide sequences per donor were sequenced, and roughly 20% of those sequences were non-productive. The investigation overall reported the following: A later analysis associated 15,000 to 20,000 TCR beta sequences with specific HLA alleles at a false discovery rate of 0.05. Correlated functional status among segregating V segments might reflect linkage disequilibrium, but an unknown experimental factor could not be ruled out. Broadly in line with IMGT annotations, most TCR beta V segments showed up in productive rearrangements about 87% or about 30% of the time in an earlier analysis of some 590 of the donors. The authors suggested that the approach could potentially be extended to other disease states and immunological phenotypes. Several of the top co-occurrence clusters appeared to be linked to parvovirus B19, influenza, CMV and Epstein-Barr virus, according to a later analysis. A later analysis found that most CMV-associated TCR beta chains appeared HLA-restricted, with HLA associations seemingly driven largely by CMV exposure. Some IMGT-functional V segments, including TRBV6-2 and TRBV6-3, could not be told apart with the 87-base-pair reads, so those segments were excluded. The study gave a list of under 200 TCR beta chains associated with cytomegalovirus. The presence/absence analyses assumed that sequencing depth was roughly uniform across donors, and that assumption may not be true. The classifier was reported to diagnose cytomegalovirus status with high specificity and sensitivity in both the original cohort and the validation cohort. Only TCR beta chains were sequenced in this cohort, and the absence of alpha or paired-chain data limited detectable features. When HLA alleles, especially DR and DQ, strongly co-occurred, attributing TCR associations to individual alleles was difficult. According to a later genetic analysis, donors in an Asian-associated ancestry cluster had fewer N-insertions in productive TCRs than the roughly 700-donor mean. According to a later analysis, TCR association rates differed among HLA loci, with DRB1 alleles showing the most associated TCRs and HLA-C alleles showing the fewest. Three of the identified cytomegalovirus-associated TCR beta chains were confirmed in vitro to be specific for cytomegalovirus antigens. A later analysis found that HLA-associated TCR beta chains were more clonally expanded and had lower generation probabilities than equally common non-associated chains. Across donors, most TCR sequences were observed very rarely, whereas some public TCRs were present in many individuals. A further reported finding was that TCR beta sequences accurately predicted the HLA-A and HLA-B alleles for most subjects in the first cohort. The only immune exposure information available for the cohort was CMV serostatus. Because counts were too low, around 17 rarely observed V segments, including chromosome 9 orphons, were left out of the earlier analysis of 587 of the donors. A cluster of highly shared sequence variants was judged likely to be a technical artifact of the sequencing pipeline. An association between a missense DCLRE1C variant and V-gene and J-gene trimming of TCR beta chains was found in a later genetic analysis and replicated in an independent cohort. HLA typing was unavailable for some donors at each locus, so association tests used only the typed subset.

The cohort consisted of 670 or so healthy bone marrow donors. All cohort members were sampled while nominally healthy, although unrecorded immune exposures were likely present. The donor tested CMV seropositive and was one of the 289 seropositive cohort members. A peripheral blood sample was provided by each donor, and peripheral blood mononuclear cells were used for TCR beta sequencing. The Qiagen DNeasy Blood Extraction Kit was used to extract genomic DNA from the blood cell samples. The CDR1 and CDR2 encoded by the germline V gene (reference sequence) are MNHEY and SMNVEV. V has 6 bases trimmed and J has 5 bases trimmed; junction bases matching no gene number 9. CDR3 length: 15 amino acids, cysteine to phenylalanine. Here the CDR3 DNA is all that survives: 45 bases in frame from base 1. Library prep was done by the immunoSEQ multiplex PCR assay. For the multiplex PCR, a mixture combining 60 forward primers for TCR Vbeta segments and 13 reverse primers for TCR Jbeta segments was used. The CDR3 region of rearranged TCR beta genes was amplified from genomic DNA with a multiplex PCR assay. The amplified TCR beta libraries were sequenced on the Illumina HiSeq System as 87-base-pair reads. Per the original workflow: Across the 640 or so repertoires, a later analysis counted approximately 83 million unique TCR beta chains, 9.5 million to 12 million of which were shared by at least two donors. To remove PCR and sequencing errors, raw reads were error-corrected and collapsed into unique sequences using a nearest-neighbor algorithm that merged closely related sequences. To assign V, D and J gene segments, CDR3 sequences were aligned to IMGT reference sequences. Each retained sequence needed at least a six-nucleotide match to both a V gene segment and a J gene segment. A rearrangement counted as productive if the CDR3 had no stop codons and remained in frame with V and J, and every other rearrangement counted as non-productive. Following IMGT convention, CDR3 was defined as the stretch from the second conserved V-encoded cysteine to the conserved J-encoded phenylalanine. In an earlier analysis of around 570 of the donors, sequences lacking an unambiguous match to a single V gene segment were excluded. In an earlier analysis of a few hundred of the donors, V segments were called functional above 56.7% productive rearrangements and were called segregating when the between-donor standard deviation exceeded 5%. A statistical classification framework was built to diagnose cytomegalovirus status from the catalog of TCR beta chain sequences. A later analysis assigned V and J genes by comparing TCR nucleotide sequences with IMGT/GENE-DB human TR gene sequences. Using the TCRdist pipeline, a later analysis assigned CDR3 sequences along with most-parsimonious VDJ recombination scenarios. In a later analysis, each TCR beta chain was defined by its CDR3 amino acid sequence together with its V-gene family, and reads lacking a unique V-gene family were excluded. To address suspected cross-contamination and a sequencing artifact, a later analysis removed a few hundred highly shared, low-generation-probability nucleotide sequences. For each public chain, a later analysis derived a clonal expansion index from normalized ranks of inferred template counts within each repertoire. In a later analysis, generation probabilities were computed with a VDJ recombination model fitted to out-of-frame rearrangements, and the resulting probabilities were checked against IGoR. In a later analysis, hypergeometric tests were used to score TCR-TCR, TCR-HLA and TCR-CMV co-occurrence, with a repertoire-size bias correction applied to TCR pairs. A later analysis estimated false discovery rates by permuting HLA or CMV assignments 20 times. In a later analysis, co-occurring TCRs were grouped with DBSCAN, and TCRdist sequence similarity was added when clustering was performed within HLA-allele-positive subsets. For co-occurrence clustering, repertoires with fewer than 30,000 or more than 120,000 public chains were excluded, along with roughly 5 repertoires with anomalous nucleotide sharing. Held by TCRdb, this immuneACCESS table contains in-frame sequences only and omits some clones. Under half of the omission traces to an unresolved V gene where checked; the cause of the rest is unknown. V, J and clone size reflect that table, while D and trimming were determined from the DNA. The sample profile shows 150,000 or so clones; 79% of them were found once. Approximately 6.3% of the sample belongs to the ten largest clones.

About this clone: The clone's antigen remains unknown. It has no much larger one-base neighbor in the sample; base qualities were not kept.

In this chain, TRBV27 is recombined with TRBJ2-5, with 10 bases matching TRBD1. Source material: PBMCs. The receptor was isolated from a woman aged 40-49 years in good health and CMV-seropositive. The nucleotide sequence reads TGTGCCAGCAGCCTCAGGACAGGGGGTGGGGAGACCCAGTACTTC. The encoded protein is CASSLRTGGGETQYF.